What follows is one T cell receptor beta chain and its context. Its specificity is not known. The CDR3 is made up of 16 amino acids. The V and J ends lost 4 bases and 2 bases respectively, with 17 bases between them. Germline CDR1 is SGHVS and CDR2 is FQNEAQ. This sample was included in a study of CD4+ T cells in melanoma. Assay: immunoSEQ multiplex PCR; the TCRdb copy retains only in-frame clones and omits some. The sample has 10,000 or so clones; roughly 78% are singletons. Study-level results: Diverse differentiation states were reported for melanoma neoantigen-specific CD4+ T cells. A reported correlation linked neoantigen-specific CD4+ T cells to CD8+, macrophage and B cell function.

This receptor was taken from a human donor with melanoma. What was sequenced was cells from a culture (not recorded whether cultured in vitro). J is TRBJ2-5 and V is TRBV7-8; tentative D call: TRBD2 (6 bases). CDR3 loop: CASSSEPWEVQETQYF. Written as DNA, the CDR3 is TGTGCCAGCAGCTCCGAACCGTGGGAGGTTCAAGAGACCCAGTACTTC.